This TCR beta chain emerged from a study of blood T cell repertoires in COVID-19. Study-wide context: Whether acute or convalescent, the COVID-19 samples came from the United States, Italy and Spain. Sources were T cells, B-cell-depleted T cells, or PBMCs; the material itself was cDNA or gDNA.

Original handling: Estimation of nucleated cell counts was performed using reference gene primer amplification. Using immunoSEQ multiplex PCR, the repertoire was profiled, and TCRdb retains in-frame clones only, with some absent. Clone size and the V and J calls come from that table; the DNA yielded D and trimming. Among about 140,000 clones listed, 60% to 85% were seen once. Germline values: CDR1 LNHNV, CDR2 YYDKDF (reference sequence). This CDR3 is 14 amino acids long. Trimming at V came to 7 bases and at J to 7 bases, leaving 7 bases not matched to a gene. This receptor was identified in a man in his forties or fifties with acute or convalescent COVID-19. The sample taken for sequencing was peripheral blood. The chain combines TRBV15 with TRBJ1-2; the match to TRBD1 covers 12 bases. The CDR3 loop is CATIGDRGPSGYTF. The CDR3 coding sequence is TGTGCCACCATTGGGGACAGGGGGCCTAGTGGCTACACCTTC.